Below are 7 T cell receptor beta chains sequenced from a single sample in a study of blood T cell repertoires in COVID-19. Using immunoSEQ multiplex PCR, the repertoire was profiled, and TCRdb retains in-frame clones only, with some absent. Here the sample spans tens of thousands of clones, approximately 90% being singletons. Sequenced: peripheral blood. The receptors were sampled from a man in his 60s with active or convalescent COVID-19.

The rearrangement links TRBV10-1 to TRBJ2-5; 12 bases match TRBD2. This CDR3 is built from 15 residues. From germline, CDR1 is WNHNN and CDR2 SYGVQD (reference sequence). V dropped 5 bases and J dropped 6; count of bases not matched to a gene: 7. The chain's CDR3 is CASSPGLAGRKTQYF. CDR3 nucleotides: TGCGCCAGCAGTCCGGGACTAGCGGGCCGAAAGACCCAGTACTTC.

This clone occurred a few times. The chain employs TRBV7-2 and TRBJ2-7; D is possibly TRBD2 (5 bases). V lost 7 bases to trimming and J lost 0 bases, with 13 bases between them. This CDR3 comprises 14 residues. The germline V gene has CDR1 SGHTA and CDR2 FQGNSA. The CDR3 region is CASMDSVGSYEQYF. CDR3 sequence (DNA): TGTGCCAGCATGGATAGCGTGGGCTCCTACGAGCAGTACTTC.

CDR3 bases: TGTGCCAGCAGCTTGAGGGGGATAGGCGAAAAACTGTTTTTT. Its protein product is CASSLRGIGEKLFF. The genes are TRBV5-6 and TRBJ1-4, with TRBD1 as a possible D gene (6 bases). This CDR3 is 14 amino acids long. V was clipped by 1 base and J by 8 bases, with 12 bases between them. Germline-derived CDR1 and CDR2 are SGHDT and YYEEEE.

This chain links TRBV28 with TRBJ1-2; 7 nucleotides align to TRBD1. The CDR3 runs 14 residues. Per the germline V gene, CDR1 is MDHEN and CDR2 is SYDVKM. Losses at the gene ends were 7 bases for V and 8 bases for J; bases not matched to a gene: 13. CDR3 sequence (DNA): TGTGCCAGCAACAATTCCGGGACAGTGCGGGGCTACACCTTC. This sequence encodes CASNNSGTVRGYTF.

The chain carries TRBV7-3 and TRBJ1-5; no firm D call. This CDR3 comprises 13 residues. CDR1 is SGHTA and CDR2 is FQGTGA in the germline V gene. Trimming removed 4 bases at V and 5 bases at J, with 9 bases between. The CDR3 here is CASSSQLDQPQHF. DNA of the CDR3: TGTGCCAGCAGCTCACAGCTGGATCAGCCCCAGCATTTT.

The chain is built from TRBV3-1 (or the pseudogene TRBV3-2) and TRBJ1-2; D not certain. Trimming took 8 bases from V and 2 from J, leaving 15 bases between them. This CDR3 has 14 amino acids. Germline loops: CDR1 LGHDT, CDR2 YNNKEL (reference sequence). The CDR3, as DNA: TGTGCCAGCTCCCAGGTTGGCGGGAACTATGGCTACACCTTC. Its translation: CASSQVGGNYGYTF.

This clone showed up just once. The chain is built from TRBV27 and TRBJ1-5; a weak D match, TRBD1 (5 bases). V was cut by 3 bases and J by 9 bases, with 12 bases left in between. The CDR3 length is 13 residues. The V gene's germline CDR1 is MNHEY and CDR2 SMNVEV (reference sequence). As DNA, the CDR3 is TGTGCCAGCAGTTTGTGGGGCGGGAGGCCCCAGCATTTT. This encodes CASSLWGGRPQHF.